The 30 T cell receptor beta chains below come from one sample, sequenced in a study of regulatory T cells in long-lasting Graves disease. iRepertoire HTBI primers and Arm-PCR of CDR3 regions built TCR beta libraries. TCRdb ran MiXCR on the multiplex PCR reads and lists one entry per CDR3 protein. The profile shows about 400,000 distinct CDR3 sequences, less than 25% of them singletons. Noted time point: persistent/refractory GD, antithyroid drugs over 5 years with positive TRAb. The TCR library was made from RNA extracted from PBMCs. Sequences were derived from peripheral blood mononuclear cells (PBMCs), sampled when the disease was refractory, from a patient treated with antithyroid drugs. The receptor source for this set is a female donor with Graves disease.

This clonotype turned up a few times. V usage is TRBV7-2 and J usage is TRBJ2-5; 7 bases are a match to TRBD2. The CDR3 spans 15 residues. From germline, CDR1 is SGHTA and CDR2 FQGNSA. The J segment lost 2 bases and the V segment lost 4 bases, leaving 7 bases of the junction unmatched. DNA of the CDR3: TGTGCCAGCAGCTCCTCCCTAGCGGCACAAGAGACCCAGTACTTC. It encodes CASSSSLAAQETQYF.

The chain combines TRBV30 with TRBJ2-7, with D unresolved. CDR3 length equals 14 residues. CDR1 is GTSNPN and CDR2 is SVGIG in the germline V gene (reference sequence). V lost 0 bases and J 0 bases, leaving 9 bases between the germline ends. Here the CDR3 DNA reads TGTGCCTGGAGTGTACAAGGATTCTCCTACGAGCAGTACTTC. Its protein is CAWSVQGFSYEQYF.

This sequence joins TRBV3-1 and TRBJ2-7; TRBD2 might be the D (6 bases). With the DNA end fitting TRBJ2-1 better, the J assignment may be wrong. Looked up from germline, CDR1 is LGHDT and CDR2 is YNNKEL (reference sequence). This CDR3 comprises 14 residues. The CDR3 protein is CASSLGGNGGEQFF. DNA for the CDR3: TGTGCCAGCAGCCTTGGCGGGAACGGAGGTGAGCAGTTCTTC.

This chain connects TRBV7-8 to TRBJ1-1, with a possible D match to TRBD1 (6 bases). There are 17 residues in the CDR3. The V gene lost 5 bases and the J gene lost 0 bases, with 19 bases spanning the gap. Germline lookup yields CDR1 SGHVS and CDR2 FQNEAQ. CDR3 sequence (DNA): TGTGCCAGCAGCCTTAGACAGGCGATACCTTTGAACACTGAAGCTTTCTTT. It codes for CASSLRQAIPLNTEAFF.

This clonotype was seen repeatedly, ten times or more. The rearrangement joins TRBV20-1 to TRBJ1-2, with unresolved D. Trimming pared 4 bases from V and 4 bases from J, leaving 16 bases between. CDR1 DFQATT and CDR2 SNEGSKA come from the germline V gene (reference sequence). The CDR3 loop spans 14 amino acids. As DNA, the CDR3 is TGCAGTGCTATGGCCTCCCCGTCGGGCTATGGCTACACCTTC. This translates into CSAMASPSGYGYTF.

A note on this clonotype: Germline is not matched at one junction end, which may reflect a read error. The CDR3: CATSASVSYERYF. DNA for the CDR3: TGTGCCACCAGTGCCTCCGTGTCCTACGAGCGGTACTTC. The chain carries TRBV24-1 and TRBJ2-7; D gene uncertain. Germline CDR1 is KGHDR and CDR2 is SFDVKD. CDR3 length: 13 amino acids.

Only a few counts were recorded for this clonotype. V is TRBV15 and J is TRBJ2-6; D is unclear. CDR3 size: 14 residues. Looked up from germline, CDR1 is LNHNV and CDR2 is YYDKDF (reference sequence). V lost 4 bases and J lost 2, with 6 bases in between. Here the CDR3 reads CATSTPTGANVLTF. The DNA of the CDR3 is TGTGCCACCAGCACCCCAACTGGGGCCAACGTCCTGACTTTC. The whole variable domain, remainder taken from reference TRBV15 and TRBJ2-6, is DAMVIQNPRYQVTQFGKPVTLSCSQTLNHNVMYWYQQKSSQAPKLLFHYYDKDFNNEADTPDNFQSRRPNTSFCFLDIRSPGLGDTAMYLCATSTPTGANVLTFGAGSRLTVL.

CDR3 amino acids: CASSQAAGSPEAFF. The CDR3 coding sequence is TGCGCCAGCAGCCAAGCGGCTGGGAGTCCTGAAGCTTTCTTT. V is TRBV4-3 and J is TRBJ1-1, with unresolved D. The V end was cut by 1 base, the J end by 6 bases, with 12 bases between. This CDR3 spans 14 amino acids. From germline, CDR1 is LGHNA and CDR2 YSLEER.

This clonotype was observed many times. The gene calls are TRBV12-3 or TRBV12-4 and TRBJ1-1; no clear D gene. Trimming cost V 2 bases and J 3 bases, with 7 bases left between them. The CDR3 loop spans 13 amino acids. The CDR3, as DNA: TGTGCCAGCAGTTTAAACCGACACACTGAAGCTTTCTTT. Protein: CASSLNRHTEAFF.

Points on this clonotype: This sequence is one base from a far larger clone and is likely a read error. The chain couples TRBV25-1 to TRBJ2-2; D uncertain. This CDR3 has 13 amino acids. Per the germline V gene, CDR1 is MGHDK and CDR2 is SYGVNS. The V gene lost 4 bases and the J gene lost 3 bases, with 6 bases spanning the gap. The CDR3 reads CASSGLYTGELFF. The DNA of the CDR3 is TGTGCCAGCAGTGGGCTGTACACCGGGGAGCTGTTTTTT.

This clonotype was counted ten times or more. The chain couples TRBV11-2 to TRBJ1-1; D remains unclear. Looked up from germline, CDR1 is SGHAT and CDR2 is FQNNGV. CDR3 length equals 15 residues. With 2 bases removed from V and 1 base from J, the gap between germline ends came to 11 bases. Here the CDR3 DNA reads TGTGCCAGCAGCTTAAATTTTGAGGGGAACACTGAAGCTTTCTTT. As protein: CASSLNFEGNTEAFF.

The chain is built from TRBV5-1 and TRBJ2-6; 7 nucleotides agree with TRBD1. The V gene end was trimmed by 0 bases and the J gene end by 1 base; junction bases not matched to a gene: 7. Germline CDR1 SGHRS, CDR2 YFSETQ. This CDR3 is 18 amino acids long. The CDR3 protein is CASSLATGLGSGANVLTF. The CDR3 nucleotides are TGCGCCAGCAGCTTGGCGACAGGGTTGGGTTCTGGGGCCAACGTCCTGACTTTC.

In this sample, this clonotype turned up many times. CDR3 amino acids: CSAKADWGVAFF. The CDR3 DNA reads as TGCAGTGCAAAGGCGGATTGGGGAGTGGCTTTCTTT. This rearrangement joins TRBV20-1 to TRBJ1-1; no definite D call. Germline V gene lookup returns CDR1 DFQATT and CDR2 SNEGSKA (reference sequence). CDR3 length: 12 residues. The V end lost 6 bases, the J end lost 11 bases, and 19 bases lay between the germline ends.

The table lists this clonotype with a few counts. The chain uses TRBV11-2 and TRBJ2-5; D may be TRBD2 (5 bases). Germline CDR1 is SGHAT and CDR2 is FQNNGV. CDR3 size: 19 residues. The ends were cut back, 4 bases at V and 7 bases at J, with 31 bases in the middle. As DNA, the CDR3 is TGTGCCAGCAGCTCAGACCAACTCTACGGCCAAACCGACCGGGGGACCCAGTACTTC. Translated, it gives CASSSDQLYGQTDRGTQYF.

V is TRBV20-1 and J is TRBJ2-1; D may be TRBD1 (5 bases). The CDR3 has 15 residues. Germline CDR1 and CDR2: DFQATT and SNEGSKA (reference sequence). V lost 4 bases and J 0 bases, leaving 13 bases between the germline ends. This CDR3 reads CSATKQESSYNEQFF. The CDR3 nucleotides read TGCAGTGCTACGAAACAGGAGAGCTCCTACAATGAGCAGTTCTTC.

V is TRBV29-1 and J is TRBJ2-7, with 8 bases identical to TRBD2. Germline V gene sequence: CDR1 SQVTM, CDR2 ANQGSEA. V lost 6 bases to trimming and J lost 2 bases; unmatched junction nucleotides: 6. This CDR3 spans 13 amino acids. In DNA form, the CDR3 reads TGCAGCGTCGGGGGGGGCTCTACCTACGAGCAGTACTTC. Protein product: CSVGGGSTYEQYF.

This clonotype was recorded a few times. This chain joins TRBV6-2 or TRBV6-3 and TRBJ2-5; 7 bases map to TRBD2. V was clipped by 0 bases and J by 2 bases; unmatched bases: 21. The CDR3 is 21 amino acids. CDR1 is MNHEY and CDR2 is SVGEGT in the germline V gene. The CDR3 loop is CASSYSATAYYSSGGQETQYF. The CDR3 nucleotides are TGTGCCAGCAGTTACTCGGCGACAGCCTACTATTCTAGCGGAGGTCAAGAGACCCAGTACTTC.

A remark on this clonotype: One base away lies a much larger clone, so this may be a sequencing read error. It is likely a read error, because the conserved phenylalanine at the end of the CDR3 is missing. This chain connects TRBV7-2 to TRBJ2-7, with D perhaps TRBD2 (5 bases). V was shortened by 7 bases and J by 0 bases, with 13 bases between the two germline ends. This CDR3 has 14 amino acids. Per germline, CDR1 SGHTA and CDR2 FQGNSA. CDR3 DNA: TGTGCCAGCACCCCGAGCGGTACCTCCTACGAGCAGTACTCC. Residues: CASTPSGTSYEQYS.

The CDR3 is CASSPKYEQFF. CDR3 bases: TGTGCCAGCAGCCCCAAGTATGAGCAGTTCTTC. The chain employs TRBV28 and TRBJ2-1; D is ambiguous. This CDR3 comprises 11 residues. V was trimmed by 6 bases and J by 8 bases, leaving 8 bases between them. The germline CDR1 and CDR2 sequences are MDHEN and SYDVKM.

V is TRBV30 and J is TRBJ2-7; D gene unclear. This CDR3 spans 14 amino acids. With 4 bases removed from V and 3 bases from J, the gap between germline ends came to 16 bases. Germline lookup yields CDR1 GTSNPN and CDR2 SVGIG (reference sequence). CDR3 amino acids: CAWNATFRLYEQYF. DNA for the CDR3: TGTGCCTGGAATGCAACGTTTCGACTCTACGAGCAGTACTTC.

This clonotype was seen a few times. The chain is built from TRBV7-9 and TRBJ2-7, with 8 bases fitting TRBD1. J was trimmed by 1 base and V by 5 bases; bases with no gene match: 13. CDR3 size: 17 residues. Germline V gives CDR1 SEHNR, CDR2 FQNEAQ (reference sequence). CDR3 sequence: CASSVLPGQGKSYEQYF. CDR3 DNA: TGTGCCAGCAGCGTTCTCCCCGGACAGGGAAAGTCCTACGAGCAGTACTTC.

This chain connects TRBV11-2 to TRBJ2-7; D possibly corresponds to TRBD2 (5 bases). There are 13 residues in the CDR3. Germline V gives CDR1 SGHAT, CDR2 FQNNGV. The germline V and J ends were trimmed by 1 base and 6 bases, with 10 bases remaining between them. CDR3 residues: CASSLGRRGEQYF. Here the CDR3 DNA reads TGTGCCAGCAGCTTAGGGCGTCGGGGCGAGCAGTACTTC.

This clonotype appeared many times. CDR3 in amino acids: CSARDPSLGLYGYTF. As DNA, the CDR3 is TGCAGTGCTAGAGATCCCTCGCTGGGGCTCTATGGCTACACCTTC. The chain joins TRBV20-1 to TRBJ1-2; TRBD1 is a possible D gene (5 bases). The germline gives CDR1 DFQATT, CDR2 SNEGSKA (reference sequence). The V end was cut by 0 bases, the J end by 4 bases, with 15 bases between. The CDR3 length is 15 residues.

The J gene is TRBJ2-7, the V gene TRBV7-9, with 7 nucleotides matching TRBD2. The CDR3 extends over 15 amino acids. Per germline, CDR1 SEHNR and CDR2 FQNEAQ (reference sequence). Losses at the gene ends were 5 bases for V and 5 bases for J; bases not matched to a gene: 12. CDR3 region: CASSRLAGSDNEQYF. The DNA of the CDR3 is TGTGCCAGCAGCAGACTAGCCGGGAGTGACAACGAGCAGTACTTC.

Many counts were recorded for this clonotype. The chain is built from TRBV29-1 and TRBJ1-2; 10 bases are a match to TRBD1. J was trimmed by 0 bases and V by 0 bases; bases with no gene match: 4. Germline V gene sequence: CDR1 SQVTM, CDR2 ANQGSEA. The CDR3 covers 16 residues. CDR3 sequence reads: CSVEDWDRGANYGYTF. As DNA, the CDR3 is TGCAGCGTTGAAGACTGGGACAGGGGAGCTAACTATGGCTACACCTTC.

This chain connects TRBV30 to TRBJ2-7; 10 nucleotides line up with TRBD2. V shed 0 bases, J shed 0 bases, and the junction held 5 bases outside the gene matches. This CDR3 region has 16 residues. Germline V lookup: CDR1 GTSNPN, CDR2 SVGIG (reference sequence). For the CDR3, the DNA is TGTGCCTGGAGTGTACTGGGGACTAGCGCCTCCTACGAGCAGTACTTC. Translating gives CAWSVLGTSASYEQYF.

V and J are TRBV28 and TRBJ2-7; D is tentatively TRBD1 or TRBD2 (5 bases each). In germline, CDR1 is MDHEN, CDR2 SYDVKM. The CDR3 is made up of 14 amino acids. The V and J ends lost 1 base and 2 bases respectively, with 9 bases between them. CDR3 nucleotides: TGTGCCAGCAGTTTATTCCGGGGCGCCTACGAGCAGTACTTC. It specifies CASSLFRGAYEQYF.

The chain is built from TRBV5-5 and TRBJ2-2; 7 bases map to TRBD1. J was trimmed by 1 base and V by 4 bases; bases with no gene match: 7. Germline V gene lookup returns CDR1 SGHKS and CDR2 YYEKEE (reference sequence). The CDR3 consists of 16 residues. CDR3 DNA: TGTGCCAGCAGCGAGGACAGGCTCAGGAACACCGGGGAGCTGTTTTTT. Its protein is CASSEDRLRNTGELFF.

The chain couples TRBV11-3 to TRBJ2-7; 7 bases fit TRBD1. This CDR3 is 15 amino acids long. In germline, CDR1 is SGHNT, CDR2 YENEEA. V lost 5 bases, J lost 3 bases, and 10 bases stayed unmatched. Written as DNA, the CDR3 is TGTGCCAGCAGCCCAGGGACAGAAAGAAACTACGAGCAGTACTTC. Translating gives CASSPGTERNYEQYF.

The gene calls are TRBV9 and TRBJ2-1; 7 nucleotides line up with TRBD2. There are 16 residues in the CDR3. The germline V gene has CDR1 SGDLS and CDR2 YYNGEE. V gave up 0 bases and J gave up 7 bases; unmatched junction bases: 10. For the CDR3, the DNA is TGTGCCAGCAGCGTAGCCCTCGGGGCGGGAGCAAATGAGCAGTTCTTC. Translated, it gives CASSVALGAGANEQFF. The complete variable domain, with remaining parts taken from reference TRBV9 and TRBJ2-1, reads DSGVTQTPKHLITATGQRVTLRCSPRSGDLSVYWYQQSLDQGLQFLIQYYNGEERAKGNILERFSAQQFPDLHSELNLSSLELGDSALYFCASSVALGAGANEQFFGPGTRLTVL.